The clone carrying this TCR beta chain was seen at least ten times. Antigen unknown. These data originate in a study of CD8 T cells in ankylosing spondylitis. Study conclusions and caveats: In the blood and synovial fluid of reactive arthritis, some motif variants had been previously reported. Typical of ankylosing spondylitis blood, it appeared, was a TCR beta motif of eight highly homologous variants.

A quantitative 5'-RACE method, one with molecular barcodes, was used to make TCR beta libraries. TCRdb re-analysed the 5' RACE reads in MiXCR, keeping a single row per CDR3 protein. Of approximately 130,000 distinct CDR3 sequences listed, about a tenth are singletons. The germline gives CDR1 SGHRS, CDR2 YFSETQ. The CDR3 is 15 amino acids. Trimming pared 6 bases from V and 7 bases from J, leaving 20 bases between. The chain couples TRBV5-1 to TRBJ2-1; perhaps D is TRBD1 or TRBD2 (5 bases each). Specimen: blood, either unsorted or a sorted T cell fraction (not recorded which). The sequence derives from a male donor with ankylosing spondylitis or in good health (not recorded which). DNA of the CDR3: TGCGCCAGCACCCAAACTAGTGGGGCATCTAATGAGCAGTTCTTC. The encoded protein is CASTQTSGASNEQFF.